The clone carrying this TCR beta chain was picked up a small number of times. Its antigen remains unknown. The PCR was carried out with 60 Vbeta primers and 13 Jbeta primers. Using immunoSEQ multiplex PCR, the repertoire was profiled, and TCRdb retains in-frame clones only, with some absent. The repertoire has around 130,000 clones, around 73% of them found once; the top ten carry less than 3.5%. The CDR3 sequence is 15 residues long. In germline, CDR1 is SNHLY, CDR2 FYNNEI. V shed 8 bases and J 9 bases; nucleotides not matched to a gene: 16. These data originate in a study of cytomegalovirus exposure and HLA in healthy donors. Study results and limitations: Across donors, sequencing depth was assumed by presence/absence analyses to be roughly uniform. CMV serostatus alone was available as immune exposure information.

V and J are TRBV2 and TRBJ2-1, with 7 bases lining up with TRBD2. This sequence originates from a human donor in good health. Material: PBMCs. The DNA for the CDR3 is TGTGCCAGCCATCAAAAAACCCACGGGGGGACTGAGCAGTTCTTC. This encodes CASHQKTHGGTEQFF.